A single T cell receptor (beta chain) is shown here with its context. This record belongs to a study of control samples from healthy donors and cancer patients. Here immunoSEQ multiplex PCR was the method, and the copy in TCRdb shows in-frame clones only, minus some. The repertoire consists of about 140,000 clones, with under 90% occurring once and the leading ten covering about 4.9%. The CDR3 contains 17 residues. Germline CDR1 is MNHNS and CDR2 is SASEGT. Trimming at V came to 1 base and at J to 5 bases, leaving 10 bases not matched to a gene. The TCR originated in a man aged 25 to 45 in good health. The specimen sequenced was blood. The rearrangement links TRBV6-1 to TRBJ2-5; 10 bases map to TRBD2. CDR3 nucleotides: TGTGCCAGCAGTGAAGGGGTAGCGGGAGGCCGGCGGGAGACCCAGTACTTC. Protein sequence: CASSEGVAGGRRETQYF.